This is a list of T cell receptor beta chains from one sample in a study of T cells in Graves' hyperthyroidism and ophthalmopathy. Via MiXCR, TCRdb re-called the multiplex PCR reads, giving one row per CDR3 protein. This table holds about 300,000 distinct CDR3 sequences, roughly 18% found once. The sequenced sample consisted of blood. Receptors originate from a man aged 45-65 years with Graves' ophthalmopathy. Both conserved end residues are part of each CDR3. D genes are given only for firm matches. Clone size is stated in some rows and not others, as once, few, many or a class when expanded.

few TRBJ2-3 TRBV4-1 TRBD2 CASSQDRQAGPPGDTQYF TGCGCCAGCAGCCAAGATCGCCAAGCGGGACCCCCCGGCGATACGCAGTATTTT
- TRBJ2-7 TRBV6-1 TRBD1 CASDVQGGPYEQYF TGTGCCAGCGACGTACAGGGGGGACCCTACGAGCAGTACTTC
few TRBJ2-1 TRBV20-1 - CSARGRYNEQFF TGCAGTGCTCGGGGCCGATACAATGAGCAGTTCTTC
- TRBJ2-7 TRBV20-1 TRBD2 CSAAPSGLAGGYEQYF TGCAGTGCCGCCCCGTCTGGACTAGCGGGGGGCTACGAGCAGTACTTC
- TRBJ2-7 TRBV28 - CASSSSGVGYEQYF TGTGCCAGCAGTTCATCGGGAGTAGGCTACGAGCAGTACTTC
- TRBJ2-1 TRBV7-2 TRBD2 CASSLLAASSYNEQFF TGTGCCAGCAGCTTGCTAGCGGCAAGCTCCTACAATGAGCAGTTCTTC
few TRBJ2-3 TRBV5-1 - CASKLTGTDTQYF TGCGCCAGCAAACTGACGGGCACAGATACGCAGTATTTT
- TRBJ2-3 TRBV24-1 - CATSDFQGEGTDTQYF TGTGCCACCAGTGATTTTCAGGGAGAGGGCACAGATACGCAGTATTTT
many TRBJ1-2 TRBV7-2 - CASSSWTGYGYTF TGTGCCAGCAGCTCCTGGACGGGCTATGGCTACACCTTC
- TRBJ2-1 TRBV9 - CASSVGGGVGNEQFF TGTGCCAGCAGCGTAGGCGGTGGGGTGGGGAATGAGCAGTTCTTC
- TRBJ2-5 TRBV11-2 - CASSFSRLGETQYF TGTGCCAGCAGCTTTAGCAGGCTGGGGGAGACCCAGTACTTC
many TRBJ2-1 TRBV11-1 - CASSRPASSYNEQFF TGTGCCAGCAGCCGCCCGGCTAGCAGTTACAATGAGCAGTTCTTC
- TRBJ2-1 TRBV24-1 TRBD2 CATSDQRLAGDNEQFF TGTGCCACCAGTGATCAGAGACTAGCGGGAGACAATGAGCAGTTCTTC
few TRBJ2-7 TRBV2 TRBD2 CASSASRSSLRETGEQYF TGTGCCAGCAGTGCCTCCCGTTCGAGCCTGCGGGAGACTGGCGAGCAGTACTTC
many TRBJ2-5 TRBV28 - CASSFGTQETQYF TGTGCCAGCAGTTTTGGGACCCAAGAGACCCAGTACTTC
- TRBJ2-5 TRBV5-1 - CASSLTQGKETQYF TGCGCCAGCAGCTTGACTCAGGGGAAGGAGACCCAGTACTTC
- TRBJ2-3 TRBV6-2/TRBV6-3 TRBD2 CASEAGTTDTQYF TGTGCCAGCGAAGCGGGAACCACAGATACGCAGTATTTT
few TRBJ2-5 TRBV6-1 - CASSGQRLVGETQYF TGTGCCAGCAGTGGTCAGAGGTTGGTGGGGGAGACCCAGTACTTC
few TRBJ2-7 TRBV9 TRBD2 CASSARGRSTEQYF TGTGCCAGCAGCGCCCGCGGGAGGTCGACCGAGCAGTACTTC
- TRBJ2-1 TRBV12-3/TRBV12-4 TRBD2 CASSSPGLAPDNEQFF TGTGCCAGCAGTTCCCCCGGACTAGCGCCAGACAATGAGCAGTTCTTC
- TRBJ2-7 TRBV6-5 - CASSYSGVGTPSEQYF TGTGCCAGCAGTTACTCGGGGGTGGGAACACCCTCCGAGCAGTACTTC
- TRBJ1-2 TRBV3-1 TRBD1 CASSQGDRVGYTF TGTGCCAGCAGCCAAGGGGACAGGGTCGGCTACACCTTC
- TRBJ2-7 TRBV28 TRBD2 CASSVPGTSGSYEQYF TGTGCCAGCAGTGTACCCGGGACTAGCGGATCCTACGAGCAGTACTTC
many TRBJ2-7 TRBV7-9 TRBD2 CASSSAAGLGRSGEQYF TGTGCCAGCAGCTCCGCGGCTGGACTAGGGAGATCTGGCGAGCAGTACTTC
- TRBJ1-2 TRBV20-1 - CSAVGSAPNYGYTF TGCAGTGCGGTGGGCTCTGCTCCTAACTATGGCTACACCTTC
once TRBJ2-1 TRBV6-9 TRBD2 CASSYSGLDHDEQFF TGTGCCAGCAGTTATTCCGGACTAGATCACGATGAGCAGTTCTTC